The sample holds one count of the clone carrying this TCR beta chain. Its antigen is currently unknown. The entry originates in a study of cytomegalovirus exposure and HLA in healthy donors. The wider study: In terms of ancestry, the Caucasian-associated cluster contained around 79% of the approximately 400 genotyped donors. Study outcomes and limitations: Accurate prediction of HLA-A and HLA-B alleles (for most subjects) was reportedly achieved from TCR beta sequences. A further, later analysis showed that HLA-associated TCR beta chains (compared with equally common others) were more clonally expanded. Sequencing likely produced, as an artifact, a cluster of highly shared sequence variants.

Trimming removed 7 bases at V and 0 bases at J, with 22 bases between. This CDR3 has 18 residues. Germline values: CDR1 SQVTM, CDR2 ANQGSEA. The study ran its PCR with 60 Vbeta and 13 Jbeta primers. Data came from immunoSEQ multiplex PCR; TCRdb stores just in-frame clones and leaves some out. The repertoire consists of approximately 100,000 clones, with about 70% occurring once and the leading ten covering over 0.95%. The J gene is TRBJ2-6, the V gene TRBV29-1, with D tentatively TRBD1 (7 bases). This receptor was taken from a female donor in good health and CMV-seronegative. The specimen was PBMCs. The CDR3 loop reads CSARQGGSQISGANVLTF. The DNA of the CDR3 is TGCAGCGCTAGACAGGGAGGCTCCCAGATCTCTGGGGCCAACGTCCTGACTTTC.